Below, 10 T cell receptor beta chains from the same sample are listed, as sequenced in a study of blood T cell repertoires in COVID-19. The assay was immunoSEQ multiplex PCR, and TCRdb's table has in-frame clones only and misses some. The data contain over 100,000 clones, more than 70% of them seen just once; the ten biggest clones take up approximately 10%. The source material was peripheral blood. These receptors were obtained from a man aged 50 or older with acute or convalescent COVID-19.

The rearrangement joins TRBV13 to TRBJ2-7, with D perhaps matching TRBD2 (6 bases). This CDR3 has 13 residues. Germline V gene lookup returns CDR1 PRHDT and CDR2 FYEKMQ (reference sequence). The V end lost 2 bases, the J end lost 3 bases, and 8 bases lay between the germline ends. CDR3 nucleotides: TGTGCCAGCAGCTTACCGGGGGTCTACGAGCAGTACTTC. Amino acid sequence: CASSLPGVYEQYF. The whole variable domain, remainder taken from reference TRBV13 and TRBJ2-7, is AAGVIQSPRHLIKEKRETATLKCYPIPRHDTVYWYQQGPGQDPQFLISFYEKMQSDKGSIPDRFSAQQFSDYHSELNMSSLELGDSALYFCASSLPGVYEQYFGPGTRLTVT.

In the case of this clone: The sample holds other DNA sequences that translate to the same CDR3. CDR3 in amino acids: CASSLRDRGTEAFF. In DNA form, the CDR3 reads TGCGCCAGCAGCTTGAGGGACAGGGGCACTGAAGCTTTCTTT. V is TRBV5-1 and J is TRBJ1-1; TRBD1 agrees at 10 bases. CDR1 is SGHRS and CDR2 is YFSETQ in the germline V gene. The ends lost 1 base at V and 4 bases at J; junction bases unmatched: 1. This CDR3 has 14 amino acids.

The chain links TRBV3-1 (or the pseudogene TRBV3-2) to TRBJ2-1, with 7 nucleotides matching TRBD2. The CDR3 is 13 residues long. Germline V gives CDR1 LGHDT, CDR2 YNNKEL (reference sequence). J lost 12 bases, V lost 2 bases, and 7 bases had no gene match. The chain's CDR3 is CASSQYQRDSQFF. The CDR3 DNA follows: TGTGCCAGCAGCCAATATCAGCGGGACTCGCAGTTCTTC.

This chain joins TRBV5-8 and TRBJ1-5, with 7 positions matching TRBD1. After removal of 6 bases from V and 0 bases from J, the junction contained 18 bases not matched to a gene. In germline, CDR1 is SGHTS, CDR2 YDEGEE. The CDR3 is 19 amino acids. CDR3 in DNA: TGTGCCAGCAACATGACAGGGCGGGGGGCGGAGTTTAGCAATCAGCCCCAGCATTTT. It translates to CASNMTGRGAEFSNQPQHF.

This chain uses TRBV19 with TRBJ2-3; D is unresolved. This CDR3 spans 11 amino acids. V dropped 10 bases and J dropped 3 bases, with 8 bases sitting between them. Germline V gene lookup returns CDR1 LNHDA and CDR2 SQIVND (reference sequence). The CDR3 region is CATQATDTQYF. The CDR3 DNA is TGTGCCACCCAAGCAACAGATACGCAGTATTTT.

This clone was observed a handful of times. The chain combines TRBV4-1 with TRBJ1-2; possibly TRBD1 for D (5 bases). This CDR3 is 15 amino acids long. V lost 5 bases and J lost 7, with 20 bases in between. Looked up from germline, CDR1 is MGHRA and CDR2 is YSYEKL. CDR3 nucleotides: TGCGCCAGCAGCGAAGGGGAGGGACCCGGCGGTGGCTACACCTTC. Its protein product is CASSEGEGPGGGYTF.

The gene calls are TRBV7-9 and TRBJ2-7; TRBD1 is a possible D gene (6 bases). The CDR3 is 14 residues long. Germline V gives CDR1 SEHNR, CDR2 FQNEAQ (reference sequence). V dropped 4 bases and J dropped 3 bases, with 13 bases sitting between them. CDR3 sequence: CASSSTQGNYEQYF. The CDR3 bases are TGTGCCAGCAGCTCCACACAGGGAAACTACGAGCAGTACTTC. Full variable domain (missing parts from reference TRBV7-9 and TRBJ2-7): DTGVSQNPRHKITKRGQNVTFRCDPISEHNRLYWYRQTLGQGPEFLTYFQNEAQLEKSRLLSDRFSAERPKGSFSTLEIQRTEQGDSAMYLCASSSTQGNYEQYFGPGTRLTVT.

V is TRBV9 and J is TRBJ1-2; D perhaps matches TRBD1 (5 bases). The V end lost 0 bases, the J end lost 4 bases, and 13 bases lay between the germline ends. The CDR3 is 15 residues long. In germline, CDR1 is SGDLS, CDR2 YYNGEE. CDR3 protein: CASSVALTEPYGYTF. As DNA, the CDR3 is TGTGCCAGCAGCGTAGCTCTGACAGAACCCTATGGCTACACCTTC.

CDR3 sequence: CSASRMGQQNQPQHF. CDR3 in DNA: TGCAGTGCTAGTAGGATGGGGCAGCAGAATCAGCCCCAGCATTTT. This rearrangement joins TRBV20-1 to TRBJ1-5; TRBD1 might be the D (5 bases). CDR1 is DFQATT and CDR2 is SNEGSKA in the germline V gene (reference sequence). V shed 3 bases and J shed 4 bases, with 16 bases lying between them. CDR3 length: 15 residues.

The chain employs TRBV3-1 (or the pseudogene TRBV3-2) and TRBJ1-3, with D possibly TRBD1 on 5 matching bases. Trimming took off 4 bases at V and 0 bases at J, with 10 bases between the two ends. The germline V gene encodes CDR1 LGHDT and CDR2 YNNKEL (reference sequence). This CDR3 has 15 amino acids. This CDR3 is CASSPWGGSGNTIYF. The CDR3, as DNA: TGTGCCAGCAGCCCCTGGGGGGGCTCTGGAAACACCATATATTTT.